The rows below give T cell receptor beta chains drawn from one sample of a study of CD8+CD57+ T cells in acquired aplastic anemia. TCRdb independently ran MiXCR on the reads; one entry per CDR3 protein. The sample contains 450,000 to 550,000 distinct CDR3 sequences, approximately 33% of which appear only once. Material: sorted CD4+, CD8+, or CD8+CD57+ T cells (not recorded which) from PBMCs. These receptors all come from a human donor with aplastic anemia. Each CDR3 is given with its conserved first and last residue. The D gene is left open where the match is weak. Size tells how often a clone was seen (once, few, many) or the class of an expanded clone, and some rows leave it out.

>.|TRBV7-9|16|TRBJ2-5|TRBD1
CASSLGRTGIQETQYF
TGTGCCAGCAGCTTGGGGAGGACAGGGATACAAGAGACCCAGTACTTC
>few|TRBV29-1|11|TRBJ2-3|.
CSGGSTDTQYF
TGCAGCGGGGGAAGCACAGATACGCAGTATTTT
>few|TRBV2|13|TRBJ1-1|.
CASVVLGNTEAFF
TGTGCCAGCGTAGTGCTGGGGAACACTGAAGCTTTCTTT
>.|TRBV7-2|15|TRBJ2-7|TRBD1
CASSSMDRGLYEQYF
TGTGCCAGCAGCTCGATGGACAGGGGGCTCTACGAGCAGTACTTC
>few|TRBV4-3|15|TRBJ1-3|.
CASSQVSTPGNTIYF
TGCGCCAGCAGCCAAGTTTCCACACCTGGAAACACCATATATTTT
>many|TRBV10-1|13|TRBJ2-1|.
CASSAYVGNEQFF
TGCGCCAGCAGTGCCTACGTGGGCAATGAGCAGTTCTTC
>many|TRBV2|15|TRBJ1-6|.
CASSPGQGKFSPLHF
TGTGCCAGCAGCCCCGGGCAGGGGAAGTTCTCACCCCTCCACTTT
>many|TRBV29-1|14|TRBJ2-2|TRBD2
CSVAASGNTGELFF
TGCAGCGTTGCGGCTAGCGGGAACACCGGGGAGCTGTTTTTT
>.|TRBV20-1|15|TRBJ2-2|.
CSARVGSGRTGELFF
TGCAGTGCTAGGGTGGGTAGCGGCAGAACCGGGGAGCTGTTTTTT
>.|TRBV15|15|TRBJ1-6|TRBD1
CATSSGGQDYSPLHF
TGTGCCACCAGCAGCGGGGGACAGGATTATTCACCCCTCCACTTT
>.|TRBV27|15|TRBJ2-2|.
CASSLGTAYTGELFF
TGTGCCAGCAGTCTGGGGACGGCTTACACCGGGGAGCTGTTTTTT
>.|TRBV3-1|16|TRBJ2-1|TRBD2
CASSQKGLAGYNEQFF
TGTGCCAGCAGCCAGAAAGGACTAGCGGGGTACAATGAGCAGTTCTTC
>.|TRBV6-5|12|TRBJ1-5|.
CASSYVSQPQHF
TGTGCCAGCAGTTACGTTTCTCAGCCCCAGCATTTT
>few|TRBV19|13|TRBJ1-6|TRBD1
CAGSDRGDSPLHF
TGTGCCGGATCGGACAGGGGGGATTCACCCCTCCACTTT
>.|TRBV2|18|TRBJ2-1|.
CASSHGAVRGQMGNEQFF
TGTGCCAGCAGTCACGGGGCCGTCCGGGGCCAGATGGGCAATGAGCAGTTCTTC
>.|TRBV5-6|14|TRBJ1-1|.
CASSLGLRGGEAFF
TGTGCCAGCAGCTTGGGCCTCAGGGGAGGGGAAGCTTTCTTT
>many|TRBV5-1|15|TRBJ1-6|.
CASSLEVTIGSPLHF
TGCGCCAGCAGCTTGGAGGTCACTATCGGTTCACCCCTCCACTTT
>.|TRBV25-1|14|TRBJ1-2|TRBD1
CASSYRGLNYGYTF
TGTGCCAGCAGTTACAGGGGGCTTAACTATGGCTACACCTTC
>many|TRBV20-1|13|TRBJ1-2|.
CSAHGGVPTGYTF
TGCAGTGCTCATGGGGGGGTCCCCACTGGCTACACCTTC
>.|TRBV3-1|15|TRBJ2-2|.
CASSQARAQPGELFF
TGTGCCAGCAGCCAAGCCAGGGCTCAACCCGGGGAGCTGTTTTTT
>many|TRBV4-1|15|TRBJ1-6|.
CASSQGQAPLSPLHF
TGCGCCAGCAGCCAAGGCCAGGCCCCCCTTTCACCCCTCCACTTT
>once|TRBV24-1|15|TRBJ1-2|.
CATSDFIDGAGGYTF
TGTGCCACCAGTGATTTTATAGACGGGGCGGGAGGCTACACCTTC
>many|TRBV20-1|13|TRBJ1-2|.
CSADLRRDYGYTF
TGCAGTGCTGATCTCCGCCGAGACTATGGCTACACCTTC
>many|TRBV15|16|TRBJ1-1|TRBD1
CATSRVSGTGYTEAFF
TGTGCCACCAGCAGAGTAAGTGGGACAGGGTACACTGAAGCTTTCTTT
>.|TRBV9|14|TRBJ2-3|TRBD2
CASSGGLAADTQYF
TGTGCCAGCAGCGGGGGACTAGCGGCAGATACGCAGTATTTT
>many|TRBV2|15|TRBJ2-1|TRBD1
CASSSYGQGTNEQFF
TGTGCCAGCAGTTCGTATGGACAGGGTACCAATGAGCAGTTCTTC
>.|TRBV2|11|TRBJ2-7|.
CASSEGREQYF
TGTGCCAGCAGTGAGGGACGCGAGCAGTACTTC
>.|TRBV7-6|14|TRBJ1-2|.
CASSPLRTDYGYTF
TGTGCCAGCAGCCCCTTGAGGACAGATTATGGCTACACCTTC
>.|TRBV14|13|TRBJ2-5|TRBD1
CASSGQGVGTQYF
TGTGCCAGCAGCGGACAGGGGGTAGGGACCCAGTACTTC
>.|TRBV2|15|TRBJ1-5|.
CASAAGSHSNQPQHF
TGTGCCAGCGCGGCCGGGTCGCATAGCAATCAGCCCCAGCATTTT
>.|TRBV10-1|15|TRBJ2-1|.
CAGSSGGGSYNEQFF
TGCGCCGGCAGTTCGGGCGGAGGCTCCTACAATGAGCAGTTCTTC
>many|TRBV7-9|15|TRBJ1-5|TRBD1
CASSSQGGPGQPQHF
TGTGCCAGCAGCTCCCAGGGGGGCCCTGGACAGCCCCAGCATTTT
>many|TRBV2|15|TRBJ1-6|.
CASSEALREDSPLHF
TGTGCCAGCAGTGAAGCACTCAGGGAAGATTCACCCCTCCACTTT
>few|TRBV18|16|TRBJ2-7|TRBD1
CASSPLPGQHSYEQYF
TGTGCCAGCTCACCACTCCCGGGACAGCACTCCTACGAGCAGTACTTC
>.|TRBV12-3/TRBV12-4|15|TRBJ2-7|TRBD2
CASSFVTGGSYEQYF
TGTGCCAGCAGTTTCGTGACGGGGGGCTCCTACGAGCAGTACTTC
>.|TRBV6-1|15|TRBJ1-6|TRBD1
CASSDAGQGGSPLHF
TGTGCCAGCAGTGATGCGGGACAGGGTGGTTCACCCCTCCACTTT
>.|TRBV6-1|14|TRBJ1-1|.
CASREPTRFAEAFF
TGTGCCAGCAGAGAACCAACCAGGTTTGCTGAAGCTTTCTTT
>.|TRBV3-1|15|TRBJ1-2|.
CASRQEFGLGGGYTF
TGTGCCAGCAGGCAAGAATTCGGGCTGGGCGGAGGCTACACCTTC
>many|TRBV20-1|14|TRBJ1-2|TRBD1
CSASPGTGERGYTF
TGCAGTGCTAGTCCCGGGACAGGGGAAAGAGGCTACACCTTC
>.|TRBV5-1|15|TRBJ1-3|.
CASSLTGESGNTIYF
TGCGCCAGCAGCTTGACAGGCGAGTCTGGAAACACCATATATTTT
>medium-sized|TRBV25-1|17|TRBJ2-7|TRBD2
CASSEGLAGVILDEQYF
TGTGCCAGCAGTGAAGGGCTAGCGGGGGTCATCCTGGACGAGCAGTACTTC
>many|TRBV4-1|14|TRBJ1-2|.
CASSQAGESYGYTF
TGCGCCAGCAGCCAGGCCGGTGAGAGCTATGGCTACACCTTC
>.|TRBV13|13|TRBJ1-6|.
CASTRSNNSPLHF
TGTGCCAGCACGAGGAGTAACAATTCACCCCTCCACTTT
>many|TRBV7-2|13|TRBJ2-5|.
CASSWGLQETQYF
TGTGCCAGCAGCTGGGGACTCCAAGAGACCCAGTACTTC
>few|TRBV4-2|15|TRBJ2-5|TRBD1
CASSQGPGQKVAQYF
TGTGCCAGCAGCCAAGGACCGGGACAGAAAGTGGCCCAGTACTTC
>many|TRBV6-1|15|TRBJ1-5|.
CASSAQGWGNQPQHF
TGTGCCAGCAGTGCGCAAGGATGGGGAAATCAGCCCCAGCATTTT
>many|TRBV25-1|15|TRBJ2-7|.
CASSDPRTDSYEQYF
TGTGCCAGCAGTGACCCCAGGACGGACTCCTACGAGCAGTACTTC
>.|TRBV12-3/TRBV12-4|14|TRBJ1-5|TRBD1
CASSGQGESQPQHF
TGTGCCAGTTCGGGACAGGGGGAAAGTCAGCCCCAGCATTTT
>few|TRBV11-1|15|TRBJ2-3|.
CASSLGQDGTDTQYF
TGCGCCAGCAGCTTGGGTCAAGACGGCACAGATACGCAGTATTTT
>few|TRBV2|15|TRBJ1-3|.
CASSFNPGSGNTIYF
TGTGCCAGCAGTTTTAACCCAGGGTCTGGAAACACCATATATTTT
>few|TRBV12-3/TRBV12-4|18|TRBJ2-3|.
CASSLKFQREDSTDTQYF
TGTGCCAGCAGTTTAAAGTTTCAGAGGGAGGATAGCACAGATACGCAGTATTTT
>few|TRBV4-2|16|TRBJ2-3|TRBD2
CASSPGVAGTTDTQYF
TGTGCCAGCAGCCCCGGGGTAGCGGGAACCACAGATACGCAGTATTTT
>many|TRBV9|15|TRBJ1-1|.
CASSVGPQMNTEAFF
TGTGCCAGCAGCGTAGGTCCACAAATGAACACTGAAGCTTTCTTT
>few|TRBV6-5|14|TRBJ2-7|.
CASSSTTQAYEQYF
TGTGCCAGCAGTTCGACGACACAGGCCTACGAGCAGTACTTC
>.|TRBV2|14|TRBJ2-4|TRBD1
CASIVDREKNIQYF
TGTGCCAGCATAGTCGACAGGGAAAAAAACATTCAGTACTTC